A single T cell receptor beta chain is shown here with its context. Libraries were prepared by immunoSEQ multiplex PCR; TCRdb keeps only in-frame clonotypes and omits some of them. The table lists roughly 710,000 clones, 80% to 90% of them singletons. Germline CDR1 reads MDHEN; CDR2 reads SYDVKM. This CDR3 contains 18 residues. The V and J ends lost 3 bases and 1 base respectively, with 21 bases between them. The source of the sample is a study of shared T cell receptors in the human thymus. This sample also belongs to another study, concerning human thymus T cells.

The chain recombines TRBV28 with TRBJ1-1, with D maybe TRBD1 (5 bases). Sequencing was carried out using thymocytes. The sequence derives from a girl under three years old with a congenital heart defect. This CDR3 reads CASSFPTIRGGRNTEAFF. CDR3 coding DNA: TGTGCCAGCAGTTTCCCCACTATCCGGGGCGGGAGGAACACTGAAGCTTTCTTT.